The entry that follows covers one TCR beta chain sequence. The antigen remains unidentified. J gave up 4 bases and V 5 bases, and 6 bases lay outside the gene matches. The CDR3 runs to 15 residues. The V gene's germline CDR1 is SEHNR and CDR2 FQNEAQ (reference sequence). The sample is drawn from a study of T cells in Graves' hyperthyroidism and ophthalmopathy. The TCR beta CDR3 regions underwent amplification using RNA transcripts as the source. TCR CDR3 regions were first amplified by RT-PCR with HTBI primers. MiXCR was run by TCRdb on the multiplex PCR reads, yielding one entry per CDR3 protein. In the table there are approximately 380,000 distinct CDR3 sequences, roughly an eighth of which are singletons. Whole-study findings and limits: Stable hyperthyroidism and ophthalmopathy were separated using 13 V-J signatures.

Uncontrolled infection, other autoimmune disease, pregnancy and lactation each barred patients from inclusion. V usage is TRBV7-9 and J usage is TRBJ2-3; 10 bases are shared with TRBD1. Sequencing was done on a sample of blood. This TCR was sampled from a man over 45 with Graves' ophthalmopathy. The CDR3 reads CASSPRQGAADTQYF. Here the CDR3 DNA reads TGTGCCAGCAGCCCGAGACAGGGGGCAGCAGATACGCAGTATTTT.